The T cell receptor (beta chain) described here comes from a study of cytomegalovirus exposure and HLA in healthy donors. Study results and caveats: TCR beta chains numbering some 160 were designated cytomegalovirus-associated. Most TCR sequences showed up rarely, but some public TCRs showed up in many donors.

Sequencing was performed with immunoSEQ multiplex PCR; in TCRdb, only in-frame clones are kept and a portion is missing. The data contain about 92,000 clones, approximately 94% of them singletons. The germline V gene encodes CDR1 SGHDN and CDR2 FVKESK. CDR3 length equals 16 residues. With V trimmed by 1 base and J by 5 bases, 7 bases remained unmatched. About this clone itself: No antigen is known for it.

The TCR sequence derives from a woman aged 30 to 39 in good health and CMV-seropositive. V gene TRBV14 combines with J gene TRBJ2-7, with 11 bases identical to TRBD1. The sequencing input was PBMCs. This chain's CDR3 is CASSQAWTGGQDEQYF. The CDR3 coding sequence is TGTGCCAGCAGCCAAGCCTGGACAGGGGGCCAGGACGAGCAGTACTTC.